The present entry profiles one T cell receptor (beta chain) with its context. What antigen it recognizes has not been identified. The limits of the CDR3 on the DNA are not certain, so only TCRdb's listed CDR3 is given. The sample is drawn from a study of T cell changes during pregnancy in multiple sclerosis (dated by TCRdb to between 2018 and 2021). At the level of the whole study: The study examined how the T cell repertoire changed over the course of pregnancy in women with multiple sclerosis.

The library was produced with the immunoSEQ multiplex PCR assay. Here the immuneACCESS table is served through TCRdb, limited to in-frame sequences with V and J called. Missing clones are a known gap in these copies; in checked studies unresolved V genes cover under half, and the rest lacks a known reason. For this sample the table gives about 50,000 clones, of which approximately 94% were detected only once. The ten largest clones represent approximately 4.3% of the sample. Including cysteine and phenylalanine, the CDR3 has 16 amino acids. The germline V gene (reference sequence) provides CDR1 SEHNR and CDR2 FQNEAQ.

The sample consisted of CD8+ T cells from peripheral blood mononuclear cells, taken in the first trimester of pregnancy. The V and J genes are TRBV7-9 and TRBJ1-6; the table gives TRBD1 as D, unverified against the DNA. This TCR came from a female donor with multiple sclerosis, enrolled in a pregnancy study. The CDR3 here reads CASSFRARGNNSPLHF.